Presented here are 31 T cell receptor beta chains from one specimen sequenced in a study of cytomegalovirus exposure and HLA in healthy donors. Libraries were prepared by immunoSEQ multiplex PCR; TCRdb keeps only in-frame clonotypes and omits some of them. Among roughly 310,000 clones, 88% were seen once, and the ten largest hold about 0.96%. Material for sequencing was PBMCs. The receptors were sampled from a man younger than 45 in good health and CMV-seronegative.

The V call is TRBV6-1, the J call TRBJ1-5; 11 bases agree with TRBD1. CDR1 and CDR2 from the germline V gene are MNHNS and SASEGT. CDR3 length: 16 residues. J lost 4 bases, V lost 4 bases, and 6 bases had no gene match. This chain's CDR3 is CASSGGTGGRNQPQHF. The CDR3 nucleotides read TGTGCCAGCAGTGGAGGGACAGGGGGAAGAAATCAGCCCCAGCATTTT.

This rearrangement joins TRBV11-2 to TRBJ2-1; D unclear. This CDR3 is 14 amino acids long. V gave up 0 bases and J gave up 0 bases, with 3 bases separating them. From germline, CDR1 is SGHAT and CDR2 FQNNGV. CDR3 in amino acids: CASSLESSYNEQFF. The CDR3 DNA reads as TGTGCCAGCAGCTTAGAGAGCTCCTACAATGAGCAGTTCTTC.

V is TRBV6-5 and J is TRBJ2-7; tentatively, D is TRBD1 (6 bases). The V gene's germline CDR1 is MNHEY and CDR2 SVGAGI. Trimming took off 6 bases at V and 2 bases at J, with 11 bases between the two ends. This CDR3 is 13 amino acids long. The CDR3 sequence: CASRDSSTYEQYF. The CDR3 nucleotides read TGTGCCAGCAGGGACAGCTCAACCTACGAGCAGTACTTC.

The chain is built from TRBV9 and TRBJ2-1; 7 bases map to TRBD2. This CDR3 is built from 16 residues. The V gene end was trimmed by 0 bases and the J gene end by 5 bases; junction bases not matched to a gene: 8. Germline-derived CDR1 and CDR2 are SGDLS and YYNGEE. Written as DNA, the CDR3 is TGTGCCAGCAGCGTAGGACTAGCCGAGGGGCACAATGAGCAGTTCTTC. It yields the protein CASSVGLAEGHNEQFF.

The chain links TRBV7-2 to TRBJ2-2; 13 bases agree with TRBD2. V lost 4 bases and J lost 4; bases outside the gene matches: 0. Germline CDR1 reads SGHTA; CDR2 reads FQGNSA. The CDR3 is 15 residues long. CDR3 in DNA: TGTGCCAGCAGCTGGACTAGCGGGGGCACCGGGGAGCTGTTTTTT. Its protein is CASSWTSGGTGELFF.

The rearrangement links TRBV7-2 to TRBJ1-6; D gene ambiguous. V was trimmed by 5 bases and J by 8 bases, leaving 13 bases between them. This CDR3 is built from 14 residues. Germline V CDR1 and CDR2: SGHTA, FQGNSA. The CDR3 loop reads CASSLHSPHSPLHF. CDR3 DNA sequence: TGTGCCAGCAGCCTACATAGCCCGCATTCACCCCTCCACTTT.

The CDR3 sequence is CASSSVGNTEAFF. CDR3 sequence (DNA): TGTGCCAGCAGCTCCGTCGGGAACACTGAAGCTTTCTTT. The V gene is TRBV6-1, the J gene TRBJ1-1; no reliable D call. V lost 6 bases to trimming and J lost 1 base, with 9 bases between them. Germline CDR1 and CDR2: MNHNS and SASEGT. This CDR3 comprises 13 residues.

The chain couples TRBV2 to TRBJ2-5; D is undetermined. The CDR3 is 13 amino acids. V dropped 1 base and J dropped 5 bases, with 8 bases sitting between them. Germline values: CDR1 SNHLY, CDR2 FYNNEI. The chain's CDR3 is CASSEDGWETQYF. DNA for the CDR3: TGTGCCAGCAGTGAAGACGGGTGGGAGACCCAGTACTTC.

This clone was seen once. This chain connects TRBV4-1 to TRBJ1-3; maybe TRBD1 (5 bases). V was pared by 0 bases and J by 3 bases, with 12 bases between. Germline-derived CDR1 and CDR2 are MGHRA and YSYEKL. This CDR3 is built from 16 residues. CDR3 residues: CASSQERQGIGNTIYF. The CDR3 region has the DNA TGCGCCAGCAGCCAAGAAAGGCAGGGAATTGGAAACACCATATATTTT.

The CDR3 region is CASSPSRGVGVPTNEKLFF. CDR3 sequence (DNA): TGTGCCAGCAGCCCTAGCAGGGGAGTGGGGGTACCAACTAATGAAAAACTGTTTTTT. The rearrangement joins TRBV11-2 to TRBJ1-4, with TRBD1 as a possible D gene (6 bases). Germline lookup yields CDR1 SGHAT and CDR2 FQNNGV. V was clipped by 5 bases and J by 0 bases, with 22 bases between them. The CDR3 covers 19 residues. The whole variable domain, remainder taken from reference TRBV11-2 and TRBJ1-4, is EAGVAQSPRYKIIEKRQSVAFWCNPISGHATLYWYQQILGQGPKLLIQFQNNGVVDDSQLPKDRFSAERLKGVDSTLKIQPAKLEDSAVYLCASSPSRGVGVPTNEKLFFGSGTQLSVL.

This clone was detected once. The chain carries TRBV19 and TRBJ2-1; 7 nucleotides line up with TRBD2. CDR3 size: 14 residues. The V gene end was trimmed by 5 bases and the J gene end by 3 bases; junction bases not matched to a gene: 4. Germline V lookup: CDR1 LNHDA, CDR2 SQIVND (reference sequence). The CDR3, as DNA: TGTGCCAGTAGTGTGGGAGGGTACTACAATGAGCAGTTCTTC. Protein sequence: CASSVGGYYNEQFF.

The chain combines TRBV11-2 with TRBJ2-7; a weak D match, TRBD2 (7 bases). The V end was cut by 7 bases, the J end by 11 bases, with 30 bases between. This CDR3 is 16 amino acids long. The germline V gene encodes CDR1 SGHAT and CDR2 FQNNGV. Here the CDR3 reads CASTHQGGGTRGLEYF. DNA for the CDR3: TGTGCCAGCACCCATCAAGGGGGGGGGACAAGGGGATTGGAGTACTTC.

The chain couples TRBV5-4 to TRBJ1-6; 8 bases line up with TRBD1. V gave up 4 bases and J gave up 8 bases; unmatched junction bases: 17. The CDR3 is made up of 18 amino acids. Looked up from germline, CDR1 is SGHNT and CDR2 is YYREEE (reference sequence). In nucleotides, the CDR3 is TGTGCCAGCAGCCCACCCGGGACAGGCCCCGGTGGGGATTCACCCCTCCACTTT. Translation gives CASSPPGTGPGGDSPLHF.

The V call is TRBV5-6, the J call TRBJ2-4; no clear D gene. The germline CDR1 and CDR2 sequences are SGHDT and YYEEEE. The CDR3 spans 14 residues. The ends were cut back, 1 base at V and 1 base at J, with 6 bases in the middle. The CDR3 DNA follows: TGTGCCAGCAGCTTGTTTGCGGCCAAAAACATTCAGTACTTC. Amino acids: CASSLFAAKNIQYF. The full variable domain, rest sourced from reference TRBV5-6 and TRBJ2-4, is DAGVTQSPTHLIKTRGQQVTLRCSPKSGHDTVSWYQQALGQGPQFIFQYYEEEERQRGNFPDRFSGHQFPNYSSELNVNALLLGDSALYLCASSLFAAKNIQYFGAGTRLSVL.

V gene TRBV6-5 combines with J gene TRBJ1-5; D uncertain. CDR1 is MNHEY, CDR2 SVGAGI, per germline. Between the trimmed V and J ends, which lost 6 bases and 7 bases, there was a span of 10 bases. The CDR3 contains 12 residues. The chain's CDR3 is CASSPRGQPQHF. As DNA, the CDR3 is TGTGCCAGCAGCCCACGAGGGCAGCCCCAGCATTTT.

V gene TRBV30 combines with J gene TRBJ2-3; 7 bases line up with TRBD2. Losses at the gene ends were 2 bases for V and 5 bases for J; bases not matched to a gene: 7. CDR3 length: 14 amino acids. Looked up from germline, CDR1 is GTSNPN and CDR2 is SVGIG (reference sequence). The CDR3 region is CAWSTEGGLDTQYF. CDR3 DNA sequence: TGTGCCTGGAGTACAGAGGGAGGGCTAGATACGCAGTATTTT.

The genes are TRBV11-1 and TRBJ2-6; D is uncertain. V dropped 5 bases and J dropped 4 bases, with 15 bases sitting between them. Germline loops: CDR1 SGHAT, CDR2 FQDESV (reference sequence). The CDR3 extends over 16 amino acids. CDR3 amino acids: CASSAAHNSGANVLTF. CDR3 sequence (DNA): TGTGCCAGCAGCGCGGCACACAATTCCGGGGCCAACGTCCTGACTTTC.

The rearrangement links TRBV19 to TRBJ2-3; the match to TRBD2 covers 10 bases. The length of the CDR3 is 16 residues. Trimming took 1 base from V and 2 from J; bases not matched to a gene: 3. Germline CDR1 LNHDA, CDR2 SQIVND (reference sequence). The CDR3 here is CASSIGSGGNTDTQYF. The DNA for the CDR3 is TGTGCCAGTAGTATAGGTAGCGGGGGGAACACAGATACGCAGTATTTT. Variable domain in full (rest from reference TRBV19 and TRBJ2-3): DGGITQSPKYLFRKEGQNVTLSCEQNLNHDAMYWYRQDPGQGLRLIYYSQIVNDFQKGDIAEGYSVSREKKESFPLTVTSAQKNPTAFYLCASSIGSGGNTDTQYFGPGTRLTVL.

The chain couples TRBV5-6 to TRBJ2-7, with 8 bases matching TRBD1. The V and J ends lost 5 bases and 3 bases, in that order; junction bases with no gene match: 7. Germline V gives CDR1 SGHDT, CDR2 YYEEEE. The CDR3 extends over 14 amino acids. Here the CDR3 reads CASSRQGRYYEQYF. The CDR3 DNA reads as TGTGCCAGCAGTCGACAGGGGCGGTACTACGAGCAGTACTTC.

The rearrangement links TRBV9 to TRBJ2-7; 9 nucleotides align to TRBD2. V trimming: 1 base; J trimming: 7 bases; junction bases outside the gene matches: 9. The CDR3 consists of 15 residues. Looked up from germline, CDR1 is SGDLS and CDR2 is YYNGEE. CDR3 amino acids: CASSVWASGVLEQYF. For the CDR3, the DNA is TGTGCCAGCAGCGTATGGGCTAGCGGGGTATTGGAGCAGTACTTC.

The CDR3, as DNA: TGTGCCAGCAGCCCCCAGCGGGGGCTCGCCTACGAGCAGTACTTC. Protein sequence: CASSPQRGLAYEQYF. The chain combines TRBV4-2 with TRBJ2-7; the match to TRBD2 covers 8 bases. Germline values: CDR1 LGHNA, CDR2 YNFKEQ. The ends lost 4 bases at V and 2 bases at J; junction bases unmatched: 7. The length of the CDR3 is 15 residues.

CDR3 sequence: CASRARQGAAEAFF. As DNA, the CDR3 is TGTGCCAGCAGGGCACGACAGGGGGCCGCTGAAGCTTTCTTT. The J gene is TRBJ1-1, the V gene TRBV7-2; 10 positions agree with TRBD1. Germline V lookup: CDR1 SGHTA, CDR2 FQGNSA. The CDR3 length is 14 residues. The junction had 7 bases not matched to a gene; V was cut back by 6 bases and J by 6 bases.

The V call is TRBV6-1, the J call TRBJ2-4; D unresolved. Germline CDR1 and CDR2: MNHNS and SASEGT. The length of the CDR3 is 17 residues. Trimming shortened V by 4 bases and J by 0 bases, and 16 bases separated the two germline ends. This chain's CDR3 is CASSVMADPLAKNIQYF. For the CDR3, the DNA is TGTGCCAGCAGTGTTATGGCAGATCCCCTAGCCAAAAACATTCAGTACTTC.

In this sample, this clone turned up a few times. V gene TRBV12-5 combines with J gene TRBJ1-3, with 8 bases matching TRBD1. V was clipped by 4 bases and J by 2 bases; unmatched bases: 1. CDR1 and CDR2 from the germline V gene are LGHNT and FRNRAP. The CDR3 runs to 14 residues. CDR3 sequence (DNA): TGTGCTAGTGGTTCACAGGGGGCTGGAAACACCATATATTTT. This encodes CASGSQGAGNTIYF.

The V call is TRBV2, the J call TRBJ1-4; 7 bases map to TRBD1. The V gene's germline CDR1 is SNHLY and CDR2 FYNNEI. The J segment lost 3 bases and the V segment lost 5 bases, leaving 6 bases of the junction unmatched. The CDR3 loop spans 15 amino acids. In DNA, the CDR3 is TGTGCCAGCAGTAAACAGGGGCTTGCTAATGAAAAACTGTTTTTT. It translates to CASSKQGLANEKLFF.

The J gene is TRBJ2-7, the V gene TRBV7-8; perhaps TRBD1 as D (5 bases). Deletions cut 8 bases from V and 3 bases from J, with 11 bases between. Looked up from germline, CDR1 is SGHVS and CDR2 is FQNEAQ. This CDR3 comprises 12 residues. CDR3 loop: CASGSGFYEQYF. CDR3 nucleotides: TGTGCCAGCGGCTCAGGGTTCTACGAGCAGTACTTC.

This chain joins TRBV27 and TRBJ2-7, with a tentative D call TRBD1 (5 bases). The CDR3 sequence is 14 residues long. Germline CDR1 and CDR2: MNHEY and SMNVEV (reference sequence). V dropped 2 bases and J dropped 2 bases, with 10 bases sitting between them. CDR3 residues: CASSLGAGTYEQYF. The CDR3 nucleotides are TGTGCCAGCAGTTTAGGGGCAGGGACCTACGAGCAGTACTTC.

This clone was picked up a small number of times. V gene TRBV19 combines with J gene TRBJ2-7; TRBD1 matches 9 bases. CDR3 length: 15 residues. The germline V gene has CDR1 LNHDA and CDR2 SQIVND (reference sequence). The ends lost 5 bases at V and 7 bases at J; junction bases unmatched: 12. CDR3 nucleotide sequence: TGTGCCAGTAGTCCCTCTCACAGGGGGCTTTGGGAGCAGTACTTC. It codes for CASSPSHRGLWEQYF.

V and J are TRBV5-1 and TRBJ2-3; TRBD1 is a possible D gene (6 bases). The germline CDR1 and CDR2 sequences are SGHRS and YFSETQ. V lost 3 bases and J lost 4, with 15 bases in between. The CDR3 consists of 15 residues. The CDR3 region has the DNA TGCGCCAGCAGCTCGACGACAGGAAAAGCAGATACGCAGTATTTT. This gives the protein CASSSTTGKADTQYF. The whole variable domain, filled in from reference TRBV5-1 and TRBJ2-3, reads KAGVTQTPRYLIKTRGQQVTLSCSPISGHRSVSWYQQTPGQGLQFLFEYFSETQRNKGNFPGRFSGRQFSNSRSEMNVSTLELGDSALYLCASSSTTGKADTQYFGPGTRLTVL.

For this clone: This CDR3 is also generated by other DNA sequences in the sample. The genes are TRBV6-5 and TRBJ1-2; a possible D gene is TRBD1 (6 bases). The CDR3 loop spans 14 amino acids. Trimming pared 0 bases from V and 4 bases from J, leaving 9 bases between. From germline, CDR1 is MNHEY and CDR2 SVGAGI. CDR3 in amino acids: CASSYSAGAYGYTF. CDR3 nucleotide sequence: TGTGCCAGCAGTTACTCGGCAGGGGCCTATGGCTACACCTTC.

The chain is built from TRBV5-1 and TRBJ1-1, with D possibly being TRBD1 (6 bases). This CDR3 has 17 residues. V was cut by 3 bases and J by 1 base, with 19 bases left in between. The V gene's germline CDR1 is SGHRS and CDR2 YFSETQ. CDR3 protein: CASSWGTTGTKNTEAFF. CDR3 DNA sequence: TGCGCCAGCAGCTGGGGAACAACCGGGACAAAGAACACTGAAGCTTTCTTT.